This entry features one T cell receptor beta chain sequence. Its target is unknown. The source of the sample is a study of cytomegalovirus exposure and HLA in healthy donors. Study-level points and caveats: Earlier analysis found most TCR beta V segments productive about 87% or about 30% of the time. Indistinguishability led to the exclusion of some V segments, TRBV6-2 and TRBV6-3 included. A likely sequencing artifact accounted for one observed cluster of highly shared sequence variants. Researchers reported in a later analysis that a missense DCLRE1C variant was tied to TCR beta V- and J-gene trimming.

The CDR3 runs 16 residues. CDR1 is SEHNR and CDR2 is FQNEAQ in the germline V gene (reference sequence). J was trimmed by 9 bases and V by 5 bases; bases with no gene match: 14. PCR was performed using 60 Vbeta and 13 Jbeta primers. Method: immunoSEQ multiplex PCR; TCRdb's copy keeps in-frame clones and lacks some. The table lists 150,000 or so clones, roughly 85% of them singletons. The TCR sequence derives from a woman in her 50s in good health and CMV-seropositive. The rearrangement joins TRBV7-9 to TRBJ2-7; 12 nucleotides align to TRBD2. The specimen was PBMCs. The DNA of the CDR3 is TGTGCCAGCAGCCCAACGGGACTAGCGGGCGCCGGGGGGCAGTACTTC. Protein sequence: CASSPTGLAGAGGQYF.